This T cell receptor (beta chain) was profiled in a study of cytomegalovirus exposure and HLA in healthy donors (dated by TCRdb to between 2016 and 2019). For the study in its entirety: In an earlier analysis of around 540 of the donors, 276 Gb of sequence data and some 120 million unique TCR beta sequences from about 180 million T cells were reported. An early release covering roughly 640 HLA-typed donors comprised approximately 300 gigabases of sequencing data and around 80 million unique TCR sequences. Of the roughly 400 genotyped donors, approximately 83% fell in the genetic ancestry cluster associated with self-reported Caucasian donors. The study aimed to test whether cataloging public T cell receptors could reveal signatures of past pathogen exposure. The study profiled the T cell repertoires of 666 subjects by immunosequencing and related them to cytomegalovirus serostatus. In addition to the first cohort of 666 subjects, a separate validation cohort of approximately 130 different subjects was used. To predict cytomegalovirus infection status, the study combined high-throughput TCR immunosequencing, statistical association of individual TCRs with disease status, and machine learning. A later analysis re-examined previously published TCR beta repertoires from 610 or so donors and added high-resolution HLA genotyping to investigate patterns of TCR occurrence. Rather than drawing on any new phenotypic data, the later analysis identified candidate immune exposures from TCR beta sequences and the way those sequences occurred across donors. To decide whether each TCR beta V gene segment behaved as functional or pseudogenic, an earlier analysis of approximately 600 of the donors relied on high-throughput TCR beta sequencing. Alongside the repertoire data, information on donor age, sex, ethnicity and CMV serostatus was compiled. A later genetic analysis used genome-wide SNP genotypes for about 60% of the 666 donors, treating that subset as a discovery cohort. All discovery cohort repertoires had been generated on a single sequencing platform. HLA typing included class I and class II loci at four-digit resolution. The number of donors typed differed by locus, with roughly 629-640 for A, B, C, DRB1 and DQB1, about 500 for DQA1, 600 to 610 for DPA1, and over 400 for DPB1. Because of strong linkage in the cohort, five DR-DQ haplotypes were treated as single units for association and clustering. Among about 400 genotyped donors of the cohort, an average of roughly 230,000 unique TCR beta nucleotide sequences was sequenced per donor, of which about 18% were non-productive. Beyond this particular receptor, the publication reports: In this cohort, only TCR beta chains were sequenced, and detectable features were limited by the absence of alpha or paired-chain data. Linkage disequilibrium might explain the correlated functional status among segregating V segments, but an unknown experimental factor could not be ruled out. Because some donors lacked HLA typing at each locus, the association tests relied only on the typed subset. A further reported finding was that TCR beta sequences accurately predicted the HLA-A and HLA-B alleles for most subjects in the first cohort. A later analysis associated approximately 17,000 TCR beta sequences with specific HLA alleles at a false discovery rate of 0.05. Compared with equally common non-associated chains, HLA-associated TCR beta chains in a later analysis were more clonally expanded and had lower generation probabilities. Assigning TCR associations to individual alleles was difficult when HLA alleles, especially DR and DQ, strongly co-occurred. A later analysis reported that several top co-occurrence clusters appeared linked to parvovirus B19, influenza, CMV and Epstein-Barr virus. Most TCR sequences were seen in very few donors, while some public TCRs were found in many individuals. Broadly in line with IMGT annotations, most TCR beta V segments showed up in productive rearrangements about 87% or about 30% of the time in an earlier analysis of several hundred of the donors. The presence/absence analyses assumed that sequencing depth was roughly uniform across donors, and that assumption may not be true. According to a later analysis, TCR association rates differed among HLA loci, with DRB1 alleles showing the most associated TCRs and HLA-C alleles showing the fewest. Some IMGT-functional V segments, including TRBV6-2 and TRBV6-3, could not be distinguished by the 87-base-pair reads and were therefore excluded. According to a later analysis, most CMV-associated TCR beta chains appeared to be HLA-restricted, and the HLA associations seemed to be driven largely by CMV exposure. The study listed 150 to 200 TCR beta chains as associated with cytomegalovirus. The classifier was reported to diagnose cytomegalovirus status with high specificity and sensitivity in both the original and validation cohorts. According to the authors, the approach could potentially be generalized to other disease states and immunological phenotypes. In a later genetic analysis, fewer N-insertions in productive TCRs were reported among donors in an Asian-associated ancestry cluster than the roughly 670-donor mean. In a later genetic analysis, a missense DCLRE1C variant was associated with V-gene and J-gene trimming of TCR beta chains, and the association was replicated in an independent cohort. The only immune exposure information available for the cohort was CMV serostatus. A few of the identified cytomegalovirus-associated TCR beta chains were confirmed in vitro to be specific for cytomegalovirus antigens. A cluster of highly shared sequence variants was judged likely to be a technical artifact of the sequencing pipeline. About 17 rarely observed V segments, including chromosome 9 orphons, were excluded from the earlier analysis of approximately 500 of the donors because counts were too low.

A remark on this clone: The specificity of this receptor is unknown. Nothing much larger sits one base from this clone, and base qualities are not available.

Germline trimming: 0 bases from V, 4 bases from J; junction bases outside gene matches: 5. The CDR3, from cysteine to phenylalanine, totals 16 residues. This entry keeps only the CDR3 DNA: 48 bases, framed from base 1. CDR1 and CDR2 were assigned from the germline V gene as SGDLS and YYNGEE. In total, 630 or so healthy bone marrow donors made up the cohort. All cohort members were sampled while nominally healthy, although unrecorded immune exposures were likely present. The donor tested CMV seropositive, placing the donor among the 290 or so seropositive members of the cohort. Every donor gave a peripheral blood sample, and the peripheral blood mononuclear cells from that sample were used for TCR beta sequencing. The Qiagen DNeasy Blood Extraction Kit was used to extract genomic DNA from the blood cell samples. The library was obtained by the immunoSEQ multiplex PCR assay. The multiplex PCR relied on a mix of 60 forward primers for TCR Vbeta segments and 13 reverse primers for TCR Jbeta segments. The CDR3 region of rearranged TCR beta genes was amplified from genomic DNA with a multiplex PCR assay. Amplified TCR beta libraries were sequenced as 87-base-pair reads on the Illumina HiSeq System. Turning to the authors' computational methods: In a later analysis, 80 million or so unique TCR beta chains were counted across the 650 to 750 repertoires, and roughly 9.9 million of these chains were shared by at least two donors. Raw reads were error-corrected and collapsed into unique sequences with a nearest-neighbor algorithm that merged closely related sequences to remove PCR and sequencing errors. V, D and J gene segments were assigned by aligning CDR3 sequences to IMGT reference sequences. Each retained sequence needed at least a six-nucleotide match to both a V gene segment and a J gene segment. A rearrangement counted as productive if the CDR3 had no stop codons and remained in frame with V and J, and every other rearrangement counted as non-productive. CDR3 was defined according to IMGT convention as the region running from the second conserved V-encoded cysteine to the conserved J-encoded phenylalanine. In an earlier analysis of 550 to 650 of the donors, sequences lacking an unambiguous match to a single V gene segment were excluded. In an earlier analysis of approximately 560 of the donors, a V segment was called functional when productive rearrangements were above 56.7%, and segregating when the standard deviation between donors exceeded 5%. To diagnose cytomegalovirus status from the catalog of TCR beta chain sequences, a statistical classification framework was built. V and J gene assignment, in a later analysis, came from comparing TCR nucleotide sequences with IMGT/GENE-DB human TR gene sequences. A later analysis assigned CDR3 sequences and most-parsimonious VDJ recombination scenarios with the TCRdist pipeline. In a later analysis, each TCR beta chain was defined by its CDR3 amino acid sequence together with its V-gene family, and reads without a unique V-gene family were excluded. As a way to deal with suspected cross-contamination and a sequencing artifact, a later analysis dropped hundreds of nucleotide sequences that were highly shared and had low generation probability. In a later analysis, a clonal expansion index was calculated for each public chain from normalized within-repertoire ranks of inferred template counts. A later analysis computed generation probabilities with a VDJ recombination model fitted to out-of-frame rearrangements, and checked the results against IGoR. In a later analysis, hypergeometric tests were used to score TCR-TCR, TCR-HLA and TCR-CMV co-occurrence, with a repertoire-size bias correction applied to TCR pairs. In a later analysis, false discovery rates were estimated by permuting HLA or CMV assignments 20 times. In a later analysis, co-occurring TCRs were grouped using DBSCAN, with TCRdist sequence similarity added in when clustering inside HLA-allele-positive subsets. Repertoires with fewer than 30,000 or more than 120,000 public chains, plus five repertoires with anomalous nucleotide sharing, were excluded from co-occurrence clustering. Sourced from immuneACCESS, this table was stored by TCRdb with only in-frame sequences that have V and J called. A share of the clones is absent; for the studies checked, an unresolved V gene accounts for under half, and the remainder has no known explanation. V, J and clone size were drawn from that table, and D and trimming were deduced from the DNA. The table for this sample lists 180,000 or so clones; about 75% of them were counted only once. The ten largest make up about 14% of the sample.

The sample comprised PBMCs. The chain is assembled from TRBV9 and TRBJ2-3; 10 junctional bases match TRBD2. This TCR was sampled from a man aged 45 to 65 in good health and CMV-seropositive. The CDR3 is CASSVGVLAGSDTQYF. The nucleotides are TGTGCCAGCAGCGTAGGAGTACTAGCGGGGTCAGATACGCAGTATTTT. Reference TRBV9 and TRBJ2-3 genes cover what lies past the CDR3, so the full variable domain is DSGVTQTPKHLITATGQRVTLRCSPRSGDLSVYWYQQSLDQGLQFLIQYYNGEERAKGNILERFSAQQFPDLHSELNLSSLELGDSALYFCASSVGVLAGSDTQYFGPGTRLTVL.